This entry concerns a single T cell receptor (beta chain). What it recognizes is unknown. V shed 10 bases and J shed 3 bases, with 24 bases lying between them. The germline gives CDR1 LNHDA, CDR2 SQIVND (reference sequence). This CDR3 has 16 amino acids. This sample stems from a study of T cells in localized non-small cell lung cancer. Points from the study as a whole: Measurement of T cell clonality placed uninvolved adjacent lung highest, above the level in tumor. Prolonged overall survival went with higher T cell density in the blood. A median of about 60 of the top 100 tumor clones appeared in adjacent lung, which was paired and uninvolved.

The method was immunoSEQ multiplex PCR; TCRdb's version includes in-frame clones alone and lacks a portion of them. The sample has about 31,000 clones, 90% to 95% seen once; the top ten hold less than 0.8%. V gene TRBV19 combines with J gene TRBJ1-1; unclear D gene. The sequence was obtained from a woman aged 40 to 75 with stage I lung adenocarcinoma. This sample comprised peripheral blood, obtained before any cancer treatment. The CDR3 nucleotides are TGTGCCACGGGATCCCCCCCGGGGAGTTCGGACACTGAAGCTTTCTTT. Its protein product is CATGSPPGSSDTEAFF.